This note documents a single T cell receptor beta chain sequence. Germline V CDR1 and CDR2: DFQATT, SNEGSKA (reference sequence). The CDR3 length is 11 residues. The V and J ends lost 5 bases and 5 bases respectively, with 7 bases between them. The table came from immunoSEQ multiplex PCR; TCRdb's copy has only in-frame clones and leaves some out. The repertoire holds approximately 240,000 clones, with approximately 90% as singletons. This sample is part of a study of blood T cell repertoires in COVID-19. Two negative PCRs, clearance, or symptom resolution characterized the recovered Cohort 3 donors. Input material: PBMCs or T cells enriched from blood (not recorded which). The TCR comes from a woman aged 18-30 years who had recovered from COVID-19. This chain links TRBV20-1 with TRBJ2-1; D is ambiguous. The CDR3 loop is CSAGPDNEQFF. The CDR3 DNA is TGCAGTGCTGGCCCTGACAATGAGCAGTTCTTC.